Included here is one T cell receptor beta chain sequence, with context. Antigen specificity is unknown. The CDR3 loop spans 13 amino acids. Germline CDR1 SNHLY, CDR2 FYNNEI. Trimming left V 8 bases short and J 4 bases short, with 14 bases between. Treatment here: roughly 19 received Ad26.COV2.S at low or high dose, single or two shots; several received placebo; per-sample allocation not given. The investigators took samples on day 63 after the first vaccine or placebo injection. This sample is drawn from a study of Ad26.COV2.S vaccination and SARS-CoV-2 variants. TCRdb's copy holds only in-frame clones and misses some; the assay was immunoSEQ multiplex PCR. The data contain around 400,000 clones, roughly 90% of them singletons. General observations from the study: An underestimation of total T cell responses may have resulted from the TCR breadth and depth analyses.

V gene TRBV2 combines with J gene TRBJ2-5, with D maybe TRBD1 (6 bases). The input for sequencing was peripheral blood, taken in a trial of Ad26.COV2.S vaccine versus placebo. The source of this sequence is a person between 18 and 59 years old who received the Ad26.COV2.S COVID-19 vaccine or a placebo. CDR3 nucleotides: TGTGCCAGCCCACCCCTAGGGGGAGAGACCCAGTACTTC. This gives the protein CASPPLGGETQYF.